The following is a T cell receptor (beta chain) sequence with its context. Its antigen is as yet unknown. After removal of 2 bases from V and 3 bases from J, the junction contained 7 bases not matched to a gene. Germline assignment: CDR1 SGHKS and CDR2 YYEKEE (reference sequence). The length of the CDR3 is 15 residues. This entry comes from a study of a mutant IDH1 vaccine in newly diagnosed glioma. Study summary: Patients began vaccination 4-6 weeks after radiotherapy alone, or with temozolomide cycles. Treated patients were about 60% male, approximately 38% female, mean age about 41 years.

Produced via immunoSEQ multiplex PCR; TCRdb's table is partial and in-frame only. Of over 45,000 clones in the sample, 70% to 80% were seen once. Time point defined: week 35, safety follow-up. The vaccine gave 300 ug of a 20-mer mutant IDH1 peptide subcutaneously per dose. The astrocytomas were IDH1-mutant, ATRX-negative, and WHO grade 3 or 4. The chain uses TRBV5-5 and TRBJ2-7; 8 nucleotides line up with TRBD1. The sequence was obtained from a man aged 35 to 55 with glioma. Sequencing was performed on PBMCs, taken from a glioma patient whose treatment included an IDH1 peptide vaccine. The CDR3 region has the DNA TGTGCCAGCAGCTTAAACCCCGGGACAGGCTACGAGCAGTACTTC. It codes for CASSLNPGTGYEQYF.